The 16 T cell receptor beta chains given below trace back to one sample, sequenced in a study of blood T cell repertoires in COVID-19. Method: immunoSEQ multiplex PCR; TCRdb's copy keeps in-frame clones and lacks some. Of around 220,000 clones in the sample, roughly 80% were seen once. Sequences were obtained from peripheral blood. These receptors all stem from a human donor in a cohort sampled during active COVID-19.

The V call is TRBV28, the J call TRBJ1-4, with no clear D. V lost 6 bases, J lost 8 bases, and 10 bases lay in between. Germline CDR1 reads MDHEN; CDR2 reads SYDVKM. The CDR3 consists of 12 residues. The CDR3 here is CASRSGLEKLFF. In DNA, the CDR3 is TGTGCCAGCAGGTCAGGATTAGAAAAACTGTTTTTT.

This clone has only a few counts. V usage is TRBV7-8 and J usage is TRBJ1-2, with D perhaps TRBD1 (5 bases). This CDR3 comprises 16 residues. V was pared by 5 bases and J by 2 bases, with 18 bases between. CDR1 SGHVS and CDR2 FQNEAQ come from the germline V gene. The CDR3 DNA follows: TGTGCCAGCAGCACTAGCGTAATTGGGGCAAACTATGGCTACACCTTC. This encodes CASSTSVIGANYGYTF.

The rearrangement links TRBV7-2 to TRBJ2-7; TRBD2 agrees at 7 bases. Germline loops: CDR1 SGHTA, CDR2 FQGNSA. The J segment lost 2 bases and the V segment lost 0 bases, leaving 4 bases of the junction unmatched. The CDR3 is 15 amino acids. CDR3 amino acids: CASSLALAGAYEQYF. The CDR3 DNA follows: TGTGCCAGCAGCTTAGCGCTGGCGGGGGCCTACGAGCAGTACTTC.

CDR3 sequence: CASSFGRTSGNTIYF. The CDR3 DNA sequence: TGCGCCAGCAGCTTCGGGAGGACCTCTGGAAACACCATATATTTT. The J gene is TRBJ1-3, the V gene TRBV5-1, with D unresolved. Germline CDR1 SGHRS, CDR2 YFSETQ. The CDR3 sequence is 15 residues long. Trimming stripped 2 bases from V and 0 bases from J, with 9 bases between.

A few counts support this clone. The J gene is TRBJ2-7, the V gene TRBV27, with 8 nucleotides matching TRBD1. The CDR3 runs to 15 residues. Germline loops: CDR1 MNHEY, CDR2 SMNVEV (reference sequence). V was pared by 6 bases and J by 2 bases, with 9 bases of the junction left unmatched. CDR3 nucleotide sequence: TGTGCCAGCAGCCGAGGACAGGGTCATCCCTACGAGCAGTACTTC. Amino acid sequence: CASSRGQGHPYEQYF.

This clone was observed a handful of times. J is TRBJ1-5 and V is TRBV5-1, with TRBD1 identical over 7 bases. The CDR3 loop spans 14 amino acids. CDR1 SGHRS and CDR2 YFSETQ come from the germline V gene. Trimming at V came to 0 bases and at J to 4 bases, leaving 1 base not matched to a gene. CDR3 nucleotide sequence: TGCGCCAGCAGCTTGGAGGGACAGAATCAGCCCCAGCATTTT. Protein: CASSLEGQNQPQHF.

The chain combines TRBV9 with TRBJ2-1, with D unresolved. The V end lost 0 bases, the J end lost 6 bases, and 4 bases lay between the germline ends. Germline CDR1 SGDLS, CDR2 YYNGEE. The CDR3 covers 12 residues. CDR3 DNA sequence: TGTGCCAGCAGCGTAGTCAGCAATGAGCAGTTCTTC. Translation gives CASSVVSNEQFF. Filled out from reference TRBV9 and TRBJ2-1, the complete variable domain reads DSGVTQTPKHLITATGQRVTLRCSPRSGDLSVYWYQQSLDQGLQFLIQYYNGEERAKGNILERFSAQQFPDLHSELNLSSLELGDSALYFCASSVVSNEQFFGPGTRLTVL.

The chain links TRBV7-2 to TRBJ2-5; perhaps TRBD2 as D (5 bases). Germline lookup yields CDR1 SGHTA and CDR2 FQGNSA. The CDR3 totals 15 residues. V lost 2 bases and J lost 9, with 19 bases in between. For the CDR3, the DNA is TGTGCCAGCAGCTTAAACGAGGGCAGCCGCGGGTCCCAGTACTTC. Encoded protein: CASSLNEGSRGSQYF.

This rearrangement joins TRBV29-1 to TRBJ2-5, with D maybe TRBD2 (6 bases). Trimming took 0 bases from V and 5 from J, leaving 13 bases between them. CDR1 and CDR2 from the germline V gene are SQVTM and ANQGSEA. The CDR3 is 14 residues long. CDR3: CSVEDRNSGETQYF. The CDR3 bases are TGCAGCGTTGAAGACCGAAACAGCGGGGAGACCCAGTACTTC.

For this clone: Other DNA variants within this sample encode the same CDR3. The CDR3: CASSVGTGNTGELFF. In nucleotides, the CDR3 is TGTGCCAGCAGCGTTGGGACAGGGAACACCGGGGAGCTGTTTTTT. The genes are TRBV9 and TRBJ2-2, with TRBD1 matching 8 bases. In germline, CDR1 is SGDLS, CDR2 YYNGEE. Trimming at V came to 2 bases and at J to 1 base, leaving 1 base not matched to a gene. The CDR3 sequence is 15 residues long.

CDR3 coding DNA: TGTGCCAGCAGCCAAACCTTACTAGCGGGAGGAGCAGATACGCAGTATTTT. This gives the protein CASSQTLLAGGADTQYF. The chain couples TRBV7-8 to TRBJ2-3; 12 bases match TRBD2. The CDR3 spans 17 residues. J gave up 4 bases and V 5 bases, and 10 bases lay outside the gene matches. Looked up from germline, CDR1 is SGHVS and CDR2 is FQNEAQ.

This clone was counted a few times. V usage is TRBV28 and J usage is TRBJ1-6, with D perhaps matching TRBD1 (6 bases). Trimming took 4 bases from V and 9 from J, leaving 7 bases between them. The CDR3 has 12 amino acids. Germline CDR1 MDHEN, CDR2 SYDVKM. CDR3 residues: CASSSRGSPLHF. The CDR3 nucleotides are TGTGCCAGCAGTTCCAGGGGTTCACCCCTCCACTTT.

This chain uses TRBV7-8 with TRBJ2-7; 7 bases match TRBD2. Germline V lookup: CDR1 SGHVS, CDR2 FQNEAQ. After removal of 3 bases from V and 7 bases from J, the junction contained 12 bases not matched to a gene. The CDR3 is made up of 15 amino acids. The CDR3, as DNA: TGTGCCAGCAGCTTTCGTGGGAGGGATCTCGGAGAGCAGTACTTC. Translated: CASSFRGRDLGEQYF.

This chain uses TRBV19 with TRBJ2-7, with unresolved D. Germline CDR1 LNHDA, CDR2 SQIVND (reference sequence). The CDR3 totals 14 residues. V gave up 4 bases and J gave up 0 bases, with 10 bases separating them. The CDR3 DNA follows: TGTGCCAGTAGTAGGGCCACTCCCTCCTACGAGCAGTACTTC. Protein: CASSRATPSYEQYF.

The chain links TRBV21-1 to TRBJ2-1; the DNA was not compared with TRBD2, the D call given in the table. TRBV21-1 is noted as a pseudogene. This CDR3 has 16 residues. CDR3 sequence: CASSKGGQSIYNEQFF. The CDR3 DNA reads TGTGCCAGCAGCAAAGGAGGGCAGTCCATTTACAATGAGCAGTTCTTC.

This chain joins TRBV19 and TRBJ1-3, with no clear D. CDR1 is LNHDA, CDR2 SQIVND, per germline (reference sequence). V lost 4 bases and J 2 bases, leaving 12 bases between the germline ends. This CDR3 has 15 residues. CDR3 bases: TGTGCCAGTAGTAGTGGAGGTGCGGCTGGAAACACCATATATTTT. Protein: CASSSGGAAGNTIYF.